A single sample is the source of the 3 T cell receptor beta chains below, sequenced in a study of OX40 agonist ivuxolimab in advanced cancers. Clones were read by immunoSEQ multiplex PCR, and TCRdb kept only the in-frame ones, dropping some. In the table there are around 31,000 clones, 80% to 95% of which are singletons. The sequencing used CD4+ or CD8+ T cells sorted from blood, collected in a trial of the OX40 agonist ivuxolimab. The receptors derive from an adult with an advanced solid tumor such as melanoma, head and neck, liver or kidney cancer.

The rearrangement joins TRBV27 to TRBJ2-2, with D possibly matching TRBD2 (5 bases). This CDR3 contains 13 residues. Germline V gene lookup returns CDR1 MNHEY and CDR2 SMNVEV (reference sequence). With 7 bases removed from V and 5 bases from J, the gap between germline ends came to 11 bases. CDR3 sequence reads: CASNTAGTGELFF. The DNA for the CDR3 is TGTGCCAGCAACACGGCGGGTACCGGGGAGCTGTTTTTT.

The chain recombines TRBV7-9 with TRBJ2-5; 13 bases line up with TRBD2. With V trimmed by 5 bases and J by 1 base, 7 bases remained unmatched. The germline V gene encodes CDR1 SEHNR and CDR2 FQNEAQ (reference sequence). The CDR3 loop spans 17 amino acids. The CDR3: CASSPLGLAGPQETQYF. The CDR3 nucleotides are TGTGCCAGCAGCCCCTTGGGACTAGCGGGACCCCAAGAGACCCAGTACTTC.

V gene TRBV6-4 combines with J gene TRBJ2-1; 7 bases are a match to TRBD2. Trimming removed 5 bases from V and 7 bases from J; junction bases left unmatched: 5. The CDR3 has 13 residues. Germline-derived CDR1 and CDR2 are MRHNA and SNTAGT. The CDR3 loop reads CASSWGGRNEQFF. In DNA form, the CDR3 reads TGTGCCAGCAGTTGGGGGGGTAGGAATGAGCAGTTCTTC.